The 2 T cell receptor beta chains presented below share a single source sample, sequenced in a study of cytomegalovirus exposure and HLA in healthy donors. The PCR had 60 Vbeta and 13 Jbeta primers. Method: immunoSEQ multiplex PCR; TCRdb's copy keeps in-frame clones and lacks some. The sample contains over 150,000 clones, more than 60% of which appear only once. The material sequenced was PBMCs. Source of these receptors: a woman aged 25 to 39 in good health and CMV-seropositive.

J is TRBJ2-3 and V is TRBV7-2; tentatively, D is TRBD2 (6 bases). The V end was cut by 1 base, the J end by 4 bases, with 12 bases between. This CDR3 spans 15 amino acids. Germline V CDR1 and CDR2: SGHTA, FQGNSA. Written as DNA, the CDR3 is TGTGCCAGCAGCTTAGGTGGGAGGAAGTCAGATACGCAGTATTTT. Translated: CASSLGGRKSDTQYF. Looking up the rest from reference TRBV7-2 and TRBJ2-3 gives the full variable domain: GAGVSQSPSNKVTEKGKDVELRCDPISGHTALYWYRQSLGQGLEFLIYFQGNSAPDKSGLPSDRFSAERTGGSVSTLTIQRTQQEDSAVYLCASSLGGRKSDTQYFGPGTRLTVL.

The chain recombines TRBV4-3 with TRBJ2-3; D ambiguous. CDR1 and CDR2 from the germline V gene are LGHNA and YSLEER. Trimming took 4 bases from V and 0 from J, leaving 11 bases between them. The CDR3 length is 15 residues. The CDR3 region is CASSLLLSSTDTQYF. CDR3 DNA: TGCGCCAGCAGCCTCCTCCTTTCTAGCACAGATACGCAGTATTTT.